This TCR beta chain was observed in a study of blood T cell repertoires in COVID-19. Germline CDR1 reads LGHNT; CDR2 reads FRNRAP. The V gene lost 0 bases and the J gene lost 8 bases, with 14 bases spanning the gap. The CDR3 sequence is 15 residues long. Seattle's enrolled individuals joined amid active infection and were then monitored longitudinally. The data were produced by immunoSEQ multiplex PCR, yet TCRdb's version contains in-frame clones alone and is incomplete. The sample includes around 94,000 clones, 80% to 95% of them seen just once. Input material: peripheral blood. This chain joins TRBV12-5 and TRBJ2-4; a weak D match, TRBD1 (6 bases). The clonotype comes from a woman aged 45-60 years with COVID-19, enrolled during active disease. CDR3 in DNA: TGTGCTAGTGGTTTGGTTACCAGGGGCTGGGACATTCAGTACTTC. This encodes CASGLVTRGWDIQYF.